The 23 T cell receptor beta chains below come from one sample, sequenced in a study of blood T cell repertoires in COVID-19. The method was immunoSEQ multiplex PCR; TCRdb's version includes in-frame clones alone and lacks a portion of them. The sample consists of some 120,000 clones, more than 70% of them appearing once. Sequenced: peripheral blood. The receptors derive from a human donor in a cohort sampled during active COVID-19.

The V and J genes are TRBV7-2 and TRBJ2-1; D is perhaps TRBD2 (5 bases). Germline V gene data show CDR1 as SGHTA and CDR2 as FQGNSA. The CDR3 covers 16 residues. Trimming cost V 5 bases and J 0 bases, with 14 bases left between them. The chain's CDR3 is CASSPTGESSYNEQFF. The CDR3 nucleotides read TGTGCCAGCAGCCCCACCGGGGAGAGCTCCTACAATGAGCAGTTCTTC.

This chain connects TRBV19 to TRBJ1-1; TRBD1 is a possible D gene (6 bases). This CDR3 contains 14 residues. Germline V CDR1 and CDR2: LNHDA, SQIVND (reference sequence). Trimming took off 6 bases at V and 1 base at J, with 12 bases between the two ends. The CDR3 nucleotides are TGTGCCAGTAGGGGGTCAGGGGAGAACACTGAAGCTTTCTTT. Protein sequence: CASRGSGENTEAFF.

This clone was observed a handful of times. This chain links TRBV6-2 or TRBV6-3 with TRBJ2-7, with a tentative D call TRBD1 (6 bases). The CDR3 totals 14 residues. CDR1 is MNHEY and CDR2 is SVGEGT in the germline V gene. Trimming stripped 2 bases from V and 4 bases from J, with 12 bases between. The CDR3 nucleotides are TGTGCCAGCAGTTACCTAACAGGACAGTACGAGCAGTACTTC. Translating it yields CASSYLTGQYEQYF.

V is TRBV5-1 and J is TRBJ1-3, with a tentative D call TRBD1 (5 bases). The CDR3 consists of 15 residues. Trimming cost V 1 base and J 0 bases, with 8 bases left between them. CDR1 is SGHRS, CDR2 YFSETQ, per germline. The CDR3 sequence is CASSLRTGSGNTIYF. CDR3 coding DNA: TGCGCCAGCAGCTTGCGAACAGGCTCTGGAAACACCATATATTTT.

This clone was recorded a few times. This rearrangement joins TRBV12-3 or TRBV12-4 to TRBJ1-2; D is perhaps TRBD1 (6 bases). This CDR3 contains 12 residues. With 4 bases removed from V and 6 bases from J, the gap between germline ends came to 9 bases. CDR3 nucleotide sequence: TGTGCCAGCAGTTCGGACAGCAATGGCTACACCTTC. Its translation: CASSSDSNGYTF.

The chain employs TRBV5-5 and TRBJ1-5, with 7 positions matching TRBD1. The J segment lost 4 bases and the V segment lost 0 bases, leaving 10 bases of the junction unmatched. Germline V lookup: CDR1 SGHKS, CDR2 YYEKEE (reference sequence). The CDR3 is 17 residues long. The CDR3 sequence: CASSLATTGNGNQPQHF. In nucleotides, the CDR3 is TGTGCCAGCAGCTTGGCCACGACAGGGAACGGGAATCAGCCCCAGCATTTT.

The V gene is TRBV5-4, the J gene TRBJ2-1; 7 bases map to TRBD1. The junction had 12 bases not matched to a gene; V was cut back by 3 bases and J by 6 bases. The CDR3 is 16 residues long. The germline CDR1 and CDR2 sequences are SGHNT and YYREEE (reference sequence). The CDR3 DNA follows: TGTGCCAGCAGCTCAGCAAGGAACAGGGGCAGCAATGAGCAGTTCTTC. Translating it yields CASSSARNRGSNEQFF.

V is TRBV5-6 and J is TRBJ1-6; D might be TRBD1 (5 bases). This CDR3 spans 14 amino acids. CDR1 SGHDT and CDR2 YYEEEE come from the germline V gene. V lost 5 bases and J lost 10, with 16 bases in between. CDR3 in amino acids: CASRGTLGGSPLHF. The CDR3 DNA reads TGTGCCAGCAGAGGGACTCTAGGAGGCTCACCCCTCCACTTT.

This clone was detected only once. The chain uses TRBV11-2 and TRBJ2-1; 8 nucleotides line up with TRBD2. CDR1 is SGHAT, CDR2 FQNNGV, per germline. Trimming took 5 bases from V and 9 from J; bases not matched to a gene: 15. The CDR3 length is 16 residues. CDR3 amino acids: CASSPPGGALASEQFF. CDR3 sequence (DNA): TGTGCCAGCAGCCCACCCGGGGGGGCGCTGGCCTCTGAGCAGTTCTTC.

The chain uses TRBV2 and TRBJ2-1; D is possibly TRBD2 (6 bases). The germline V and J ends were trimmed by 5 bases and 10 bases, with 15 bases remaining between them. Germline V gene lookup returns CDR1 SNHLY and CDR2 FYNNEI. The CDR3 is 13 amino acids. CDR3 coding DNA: TGTGCCAGCAGTCGGGACTCCCAAGGAGAGCAGTTCTTC. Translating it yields CASSRDSQGEQFF. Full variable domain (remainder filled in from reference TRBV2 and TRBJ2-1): EPEVTQTPSHQVTQMGQEVILRCVPISNHLYFYWYRQILGQKVEFLVSFYNNEISEKSEIFDDQFSVERPDGSNFTLKIRSTKLEDSAMYFCASSRDSQGEQFFGPGTRLTVL.

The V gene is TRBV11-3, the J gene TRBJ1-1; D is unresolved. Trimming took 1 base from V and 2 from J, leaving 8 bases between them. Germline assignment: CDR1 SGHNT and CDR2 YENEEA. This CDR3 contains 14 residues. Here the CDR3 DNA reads TGTGCCAGCAGCTTAGGAGGGATAAACACTGAAGCTTTCTTT. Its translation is CASSLGGINTEAFF. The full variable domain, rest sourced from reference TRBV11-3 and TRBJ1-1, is EAGVVQSPRYKIIEKKQPVAFWCNPISGHNTLYWYLQNLGQGPELLIRYENEEAVDDSQLPKDRFSAERLKGVDSTLKIQPAELGDSAVYLCASSLGGINTEAFFGQGTRLTVV.

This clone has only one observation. CDR3 protein: CASSSGNQPQHF. As DNA, the CDR3 is TGTGCCAGTAGTTCTGGCAATCAGCCCCAGCATTTT. The chain combines TRBV19 with TRBJ1-5; D is unclear. Looked up from germline, CDR1 is LNHDA and CDR2 is SQIVND (reference sequence). The ends were cut back, 5 bases at V and 2 bases at J, with 4 bases in the middle. This CDR3 region has 12 residues.

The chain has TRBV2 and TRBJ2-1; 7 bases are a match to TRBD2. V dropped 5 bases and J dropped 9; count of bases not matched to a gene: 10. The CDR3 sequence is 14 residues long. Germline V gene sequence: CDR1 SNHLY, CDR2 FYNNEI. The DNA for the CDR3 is TGTGCCAGCAGTACTAGCGAGGACATAAGTGAGCAGTTCTTC. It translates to CASSTSEDISEQFF.

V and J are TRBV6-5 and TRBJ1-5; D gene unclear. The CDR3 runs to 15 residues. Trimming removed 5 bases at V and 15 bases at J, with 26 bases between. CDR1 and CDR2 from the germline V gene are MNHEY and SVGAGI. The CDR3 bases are TGTGCCAGCAGTAGGAGTCCCATCGGCCTCAGCGTGGGGCATTTT. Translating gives CASSRSPIGLSVGHF.

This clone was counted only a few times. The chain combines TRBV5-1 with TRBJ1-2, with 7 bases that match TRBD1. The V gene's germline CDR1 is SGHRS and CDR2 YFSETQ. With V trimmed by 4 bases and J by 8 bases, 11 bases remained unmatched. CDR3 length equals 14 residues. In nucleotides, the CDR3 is TGCGCCAGCAGCAGAGAGGGGGCCCCATCGGGCTACACCTTC. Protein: CASSREGAPSGYTF. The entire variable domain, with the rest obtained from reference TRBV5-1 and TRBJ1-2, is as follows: KAGVTQTPRYLIKTRGQQVTLSCSPISGHRSVSWYQQTPGQGLQFLFEYFSETQRNKGNFPGRFSGRQFSNSRSEMNVSTLELGDSALYLCASSREGAPSGYTFGSGTRLTVV.

The CDR3 is CASSLEPGLAGRWVHEQYF. The DNA of the CDR3 is TGTGCCAGCAGCTTAGAGCCGGGACTAGCGGGGAGGTGGGTACACGAGCAGTACTTC. The chain recombines TRBV7-2 with TRBJ2-7, with 13 bases matching TRBD2. Per the germline V gene, CDR1 is SGHTA and CDR2 is FQGNSA. The length of the CDR3 is 19 residues. J was trimmed by 5 bases and V by 1 base; bases with no gene match: 14.

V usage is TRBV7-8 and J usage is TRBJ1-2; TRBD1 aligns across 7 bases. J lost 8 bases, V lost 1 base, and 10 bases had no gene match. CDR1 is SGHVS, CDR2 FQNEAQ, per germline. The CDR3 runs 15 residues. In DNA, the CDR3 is TGTGCCAGCAGCTTAGTACGACAGGGATTGGGAGGCTACACCTTC. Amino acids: CASSLVRQGLGGYTF.

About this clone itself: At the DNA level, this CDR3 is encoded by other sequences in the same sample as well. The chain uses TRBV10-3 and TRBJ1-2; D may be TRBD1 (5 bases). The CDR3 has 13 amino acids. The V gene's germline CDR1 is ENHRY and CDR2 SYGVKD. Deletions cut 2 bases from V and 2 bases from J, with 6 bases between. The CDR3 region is CAISEAGNYGYTF. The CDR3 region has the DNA TGTGCCATCAGTGAGGCAGGGAACTATGGCTACACCTTC.

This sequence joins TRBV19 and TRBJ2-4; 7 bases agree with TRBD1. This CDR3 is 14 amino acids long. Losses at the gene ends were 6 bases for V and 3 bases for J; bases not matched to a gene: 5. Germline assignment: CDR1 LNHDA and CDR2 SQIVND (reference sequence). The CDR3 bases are TGTGCCAGTAGGGACAGGCTAGGCAAAAACATTCAGTACTTC. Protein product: CASRDRLGKNIQYF. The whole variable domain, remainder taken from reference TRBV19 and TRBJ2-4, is DGGITQSPKYLFRKEGQNVTLSCEQNLNHDAMYWYRQDPGQGLRLIYYSQIVNDFQKGDIAEGYSVSREKKESFPLTVTSAQKNPTAFYLCASRDRLGKNIQYFGAGTRLSVL.

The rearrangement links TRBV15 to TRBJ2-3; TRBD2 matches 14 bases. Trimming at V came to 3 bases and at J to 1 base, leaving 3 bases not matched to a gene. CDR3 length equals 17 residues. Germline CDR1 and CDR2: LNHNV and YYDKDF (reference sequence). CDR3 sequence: CATSRGLAGDGTDTQYF. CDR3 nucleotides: TGTGCCACCAGCAGGGGACTAGCGGGGGATGGCACAGATACGCAGTATTTT. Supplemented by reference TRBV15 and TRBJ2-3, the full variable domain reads DAMVIQNPRYQVTQFGKPVTLSCSQTLNHNVMYWYQQKSSQAPKLLFHYYDKDFNNEADTPDNFQSRRPNTSFCFLDIRSPGLGDTAMYLCATSRGLAGDGTDTQYFGPGTRLTVL.

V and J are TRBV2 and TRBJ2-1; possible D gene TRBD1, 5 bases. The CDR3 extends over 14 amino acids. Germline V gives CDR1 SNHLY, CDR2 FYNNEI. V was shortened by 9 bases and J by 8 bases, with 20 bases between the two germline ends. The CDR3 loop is CASRMTVFTDEQFF. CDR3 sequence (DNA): TGTGCCAGTCGCATGACAGTTTTCACCGATGAGCAGTTCTTC. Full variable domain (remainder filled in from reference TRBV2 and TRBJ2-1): EPEVTQTPSHQVTQMGQEVILRCVPISNHLYFYWYRQILGQKVEFLVSFYNNEISEKSEIFDDQFSVERPDGSNFTLKIRSTKLEDSAMYFCASRMTVFTDEQFFGPGTRLTVL.

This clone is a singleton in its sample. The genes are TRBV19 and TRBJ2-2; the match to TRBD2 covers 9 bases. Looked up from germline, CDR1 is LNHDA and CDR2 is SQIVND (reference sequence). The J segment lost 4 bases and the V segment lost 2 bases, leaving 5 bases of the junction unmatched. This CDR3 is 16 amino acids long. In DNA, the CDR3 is TGTGCCAGTAGTATAAGGGCGGGAGGGACCACCGGGGAGCTGTTTTTT. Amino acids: CASSIRAGGTTGELFF. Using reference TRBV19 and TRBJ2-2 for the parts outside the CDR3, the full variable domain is DGGITQSPKYLFRKEGQNVTLSCEQNLNHDAMYWYRQDPGQGLRLIYYSQIVNDFQKGDIAEGYSVSREKKESFPLTVTSAQKNPTAFYLCASSIRAGGTTGELFFGEGSRLTVL.

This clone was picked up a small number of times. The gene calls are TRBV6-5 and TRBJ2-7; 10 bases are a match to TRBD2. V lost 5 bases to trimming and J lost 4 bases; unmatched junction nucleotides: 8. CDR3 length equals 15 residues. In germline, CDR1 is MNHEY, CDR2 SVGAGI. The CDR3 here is CASSLVAGGLYEQYV. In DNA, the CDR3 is TGTGCCAGCAGTCTCGTAGCGGGAGGATTATACGAGCAGTACGTC.